What follows is one T cell receptor (beta chain) and its context. Sequencing used cDNA as its template, made by extracting RNA and reverse transcribing it. Sequenced by immunoSEQ multiplex PCR; TCRdb stores in-frame clones only, minus some. The top ten hold roughly 1.2% of the sample, which has a few hundred thousand clones, just over 65% seen once. The CDR3 contains 15 residues. From germline, CDR1 is SGHRS and CDR2 YFSETQ. Trimming cost V 0 bases and J 0 bases, with 9 bases left between them. Treatment described: oral pan-JAK inhibitor, 5-10 mg twice daily. This record comes from a study of CD8+ T cells in alopecia areata.

The specimen was CD4+ T cells sorted from blood, collected around week 44, from a patient treated with tofacitinib. The clonotype originates from a human donor with alopecia areata. This chain links TRBV5-1 with TRBJ2-5; no clear D gene. The CDR3 loop is CASSLEAGYQETQYF. DNA for the CDR3: TGCGCCAGCAGCTTGGAGGCTGGTTACCAAGAGACCCAGTACTTC.